The clone carrying this T cell receptor beta chain occurred a few times. The antigen is unknown. Germline CDR1 is KGHSH and CDR2 is LQKENI. The CDR3 runs to 13 residues. With 3 bases removed from V and 6 bases from J, the gap between germline ends came to 9 bases. This sample stems from a study of T-cell reconstitution after alpha-beta-depleted transplantation in children. General study findings and limits: Day-60 TCRbeta diversity that was high in some patients was derived from surviving recipient T cells and thymic progenitors.

Unique molecular identifiers were incorporated during preparation of the TCRbeta library. TCRdb ran MiXCR on the PCR reads and lists one entry per CDR3 protein. Of 200,000 to 250,000 distinct CDR3 sequences listed, 24% are singletons. The chain is built from TRBV18 and TRBJ2-1; a possible D gene is TRBD2 (6 bases). The source of this sequence is a female patient aged 2-10 years who had a stem cell transplant for congenital amegakaryocytic thrombocytopenia, so the T cells may come from the graft donor. This material consisted of PBMCs, mostly from graft donor cells, taken 360 days after TCRalphabeta/CD19-depleted stem cell transplant. The CDR3 loop is CASSPTGGNEQFF. The CDR3 region has the DNA TGTGCCAGCTCACCTACCGGGGGCAATGAGCAGTTCTTC.